Sequencing of this T cell receptor beta chain was carried out in a study of early T cells in non-severe SARS-CoV-2 infection. The protocol attached unique molecular identifiers to individual cDNA molecules. TCRdb fed the 5' RACE reads into MiXCR, producing one record per CDR3 protein. The sample includes about 80,000 distinct CDR3 sequences, about 13% seen only once; the top ten take 0.95% to 1.3%. This clonotype was seen a handful of times. The CDR3 sequence is 13 residues long. The V end lost 3 bases, the J end lost 9 bases, and 12 bases lay between the germline ends. Germline CDR1 and CDR2: WNHNN and SYGVQD (reference sequence).

The clonotype originates from an adult who was a healthcare worker with PCR-confirmed SARS-CoV-2 infection or an uninfected control (not recorded which). Source material: whole blood. The J gene is TRBJ2-1, the V gene TRBV10-1; D not certain. The CDR3 sequence: CASSEAPTGEQFF. The CDR3 DNA follows: TGCGCCAGCAGTGAAGCCCCGACGGGTGAGCAGTTCTTC.